This is a list of T cell receptor beta chains from one sample in a study of identical twins. In TCRdb, the 5' RACE reads were re-called with MiXCR into one record per CDR3 protein. The repertoire includes approximately 410,000 distinct CDR3 sequences, about 18% of them detected once, and 9.5% to 15% sits in the top ten. Material: naive T cells sorted from blood. The receptors were sampled from a man aged 45 to 65 in good health. Each CDR3 is given with its conserved first and last residue. Each record gives: clone size, J gene, D gene, V gene, CDR3 DNA, CDR3 protein. A D gene is named only where the DNA matches it firmly. The size entry is marked missing in some rows and otherwise reads once, few, many or a size class.

NA TRBJ1-3 NA TRBV11-3 TGTGCCAGCAGCCGGGGATTCTCTGGAAACACCATATATTTT CASSRGFSGNTIYF
NA TRBJ2-5 TRBD2 TRBV11-2 TGTGCCAGCAGCTTAGGGGCCATTGCGGGGGAATCCCAAGAGACCCAGTACTTC CASSLGAIAGESQETQYF
few TRBJ2-5 NA TRBV6-2/TRBV6-3 TGTGCCAGCAGTTCAGGTGGACTAAGGCAGACCCAGTACTTC CASSSGGLRQTQYF
NA TRBJ2-7 TRBD1 TRBV10-1 TGCGCCAGCAGCCTCGGGACAGGGGTAGGCGAGCAGTACTTC CASSLGTGVGEQYF
NA TRBJ2-2 NA TRBV5-6 TGTGCCAGCAGCTTGCAGATGAACACCGGGGAGCTGTTTTTT CASSLQMNTGELFF
NA TRBJ2-5 NA TRBV11-2 TGTGCCAGCAGCTCCCAGTTGGTCGAGACCCAGTACTTC CASSSQLVETQYF
few TRBJ2-7 TRBD2 TRBV5-1 TGCGCCAGCAGCTTGGAGCTAGGGAGGGGCGAGCAGTACTTC CASSLELGRGEQYF
NA TRBJ2-3 TRBD1 TRBV20-1 TGCAGTGCGCGGAGACAGGGGGCAATCTTGGATACGCAGTATTTT CSARRQGAILDTQYF
NA TRBJ2-1 TRBD1 TRBV20-1 TGCAGTGCTAGAACGGGACAGAGCTCCTACAATGAGCAGTTCTTC CSARTGQSSYNEQFF
many TRBJ2-5 NA TRBV6-1 TGTGCCAGCACCGTAAATATGGGCAACCAAGAGACCCAGTACTTC CASTVNMGNQETQYF
many TRBJ1-5 NA TRBV6-5 TGTGCCAGCAGTTACCTGGGGGTAGACAATCAGCCCCAGCATTTT CASSYLGVDNQPQHF
NA TRBJ2-3 TRBD2 TRBV27 TGTGCCAGCAGCGGACTAGGCAGCACAGATACGCAGTATTTT CASSGLGSTDTQYF
few TRBJ2-6 TRBD2 TRBV20-1 TGCAGTGCTAGAAAAGGGACTAGCGGGGGGGGGGCCAACGTCCTGACTTTC CSARKGTSGGGANVLTF
many TRBJ2-3 NA TRBV5-1 TGCGCCAGCAGCTTGGAGGTCGCTAGCACAGATACGCAGTATTTT CASSLEVASTDTQYF
NA TRBJ2-5 NA TRBV27 TGTGCCAGCAGTTTATATCCGGCGACAGCCCAAGAGACCCAGTACTTC CASSLYPATAQETQYF
few TRBJ2-7 NA TRBV10-3 TGTGCCATCAGTGCTCAGGGACTTACCTACGAGCAGTACTTC CAISAQGLTYEQYF
few TRBJ2-7 NA TRBV7-4 TGTGCCAGCAGCTTTTGGCGCCCTTTGAGGGAGCAGTACTTC CASSFWRPLREQYF
NA TRBJ2-7 NA TRBV6-1 TGTGCCAGCAGTGACAGGGGGGGGGAGCAGTACTTC CASSDRGGEQYF
many TRBJ2-3 TRBD1 TRBV12-3/TRBV12-4 TGTGCCAGCAGTTTAAGCCCCGGGACAGGACGCACAGATACGCAGTATTTT CASSLSPGTGRTDTQYF
NA TRBJ1-2 TRBD1 TRBV18 TGTGCTAGCTCACCATTTGAGGGGGCGCGTAATGGCTACACCTTC CASSPFEGARNGYTF
NA TRBJ2-1 TRBD2 TRBV27 TGTGCCACCTCGCTTGAACTAGCGGGGGGGAATGAGCAGTTCTTC CATSLELAGGNEQFF
NA TRBJ2-1 TRBD1 TRBV7-3 TGTGCCAGCAGCTTTGGGGGGACAGGGGGCAGTGAGCAGTTCTTC CASSFGGTGGSEQFF
NA TRBJ2-3 TRBD2 TRBV4-3 TGCGCCAGCAGCGGAAGCGGGGGGGCCTTCACAGATACGCAGTATTTT CASSGSGGAFTDTQYF
many TRBJ2-4 NA TRBV2 TGTGCCAGCACCTCCCGGGACATATTAGCCAAAAACATTCAGTACTTC CASTSRDILAKNIQYF
few TRBJ2-7 TRBD2 TRBV5-5 TGTGCCAGCAGACAAGGAGTTAGCGGGACCTACGAGCAGTACTTC CASRQGVSGTYEQYF
NA TRBJ1-5 TRBD1 TRBV24-1 TGTGCCACCAGTGATCACAGGGGGGGCAATCAGCCCCAGCATTTT CATSDHRGGNQPQHF
NA TRBJ2-5 NA TRBV11-2 TGTGCCAGCAGCCAATCTAGAGAAGAGACCCAGTACTTC CASSQSREETQYF
few TRBJ2-3 TRBD1 TRBV6-5 TGTGCCAGCAGGTACAGGGGGGAGCATGTTACGCAGTATTTT CASRYRGEHVTQYF
few TRBJ2-2 NA TRBV5-5 TGTGCCAGCAGCTTGCATCCTAACACCGGGGAGCTGTTTTTT CASSLHPNTGELFF